These 13 T cell receptor beta chains were all obtained from the same sample, sequenced in a study of technical replicates of blood from a handful of donors. Generated by immunoSEQ multiplex PCR, the TCRdb table keeps only in-frame clones and is missing some. The profile shows about 49,000 clones, roughly 92% of them singletons. The source material was PBMCs. The receptors were sampled from a human donor in good health. Some clones in this sample may be carry-over from other donors' samples.

This chain uses TRBV2 with TRBJ2-6, with D possibly matching TRBD1 (5 bases). CDR1 and CDR2 (germline): SNHLY, FYNNEI. The CDR3 loop spans 18 amino acids. Trimming cost V 6 bases and J 0 bases, with 18 bases left between them. CDR3 loop: CASRSPLQGFSGANVLTF. The CDR3 DNA reads as TGTGCCAGCAGAAGCCCCCTTCAGGGATTCTCTGGGGCCAACGTCCTGACTTTC.

V gene TRBV19 combines with J gene TRBJ1-6; perhaps TRBD1 as D (6 bases). The CDR3 extends over 12 amino acids. The germline gives CDR1 LNHDA, CDR2 SQIVND (reference sequence). V dropped 4 bases and J dropped 14 bases, with 12 bases sitting between them. The CDR3 DNA reads TGTGCCAGTAGTACCGACAGGCGATCCCTCCACTTT. Translation gives CASSTDRRSLHF.

V gene TRBV7-9 combines with J gene TRBJ2-5, with a possible D match to TRBD1 (5 bases). This CDR3 comprises 14 residues. The germline V gene has CDR1 SEHNR and CDR2 FQNEAQ (reference sequence). The germline V and J ends were trimmed by 4 bases and 2 bases, with 11 bases remaining between them. Here the CDR3 reads CASSSWAGQETQYF. The CDR3 DNA sequence: TGTGCCAGCAGCTCGTGGGCAGGGCAAGAGACCCAGTACTTC.

The rearrangement uses TRBV5-4 and TRBJ1-1, with D possibly TRBD1 on 5 matching bases. Germline V lookup: CDR1 SGHNT, CDR2 YYREEE (reference sequence). Trimming removed 2 bases at V and 11 bases at J, with 19 bases between. There are 14 residues in the CDR3. The CDR3 DNA sequence: TGTGCCAGCAGCTTAAAGACAGACCGAACTGGGGCTTTCTTT. Residues: CASSLKTDRTGAFF.

The genes are TRBV14 and TRBJ2-7; 7 bases fit TRBD1. Germline V gives CDR1 SGHDN, CDR2 FVKESK. V was pared by 4 bases and J by 5 bases, with 8 bases of the junction left unmatched. This CDR3 region has 14 residues. CDR3 bases: TGTGCCAGCAGCCTACCGGGACAGAGGAACGAGCAGTACTTC. It encodes CASSLPGQRNEQYF.

The chain recombines TRBV5-1 with TRBJ1-1; D is perhaps TRBD1 (6 bases). V was trimmed by 7 bases and J by 4 bases, leaving 20 bases between them. CDR3 size: 15 residues. In germline, CDR1 is SGHRS, CDR2 YFSETQ. The CDR3 here is CASQVAGARSTEAFF. DNA of the CDR3: TGCGCCAGCCAGGTGGCGGGGGCTCGGAGCACTGAAGCTTTCTTT.

J is TRBJ1-2 and V is TRBV14; 7 bases fit TRBD1. V shed 4 bases, J shed 8 bases, and the junction held 10 bases outside the gene matches. The CDR3 contains 14 residues. The germline V gene encodes CDR1 SGHDN and CDR2 FVKESK. CDR3: CASSRTTGPLGYTF. CDR3 nucleotides: TGTGCCAGCAGCCGTACGACAGGGCCGTTGGGCTACACCTTC.

This sequence joins TRBV6-6 and TRBJ1-3; perhaps TRBD1 as D (5 bases). CDR3 length: 15 residues. Germline loops: CDR1 MNHNY, CDR2 SVGAGI (reference sequence). Trimming shortened V by 5 bases and J by 0 bases, and 11 bases separated the two germline ends. CDR3 loop: CASSLTGTSGNTIYF. Here the CDR3 DNA reads TGTGCCAGCAGTCTTACAGGAACCTCTGGAAACACCATATATTTT.

The chain's CDR3 is CASSQGGVSNTQYF. The CDR3 nucleotides are TGTGCCAGCAGCCAAGGTGGAGTGAGCAATACGCAGTATTTT. V is TRBV28 and J is TRBJ2-3, with D unresolved. Germline CDR1 is MDHEN and CDR2 is SYDVKM. The germline V and J ends were trimmed by 6 bases and 7 bases, with 17 bases remaining between them. The CDR3 is 14 residues long.

This chain joins TRBV7-9 and TRBJ1-6; tentatively, D is TRBD1 (5 bases). This CDR3 is 15 amino acids long. Germline V gene sequence: CDR1 SEHNR, CDR2 FQNEAQ (reference sequence). V lost 1 base to trimming and J lost 5 bases, with 9 bases between them. CDR3 in amino acids: CASSLGGTDNSPLHF. The CDR3 DNA sequence: TGTGCCAGCAGCTTAGGCGGGACCGATAATTCACCCCTCCACTTT.

The chain links TRBV7-2 to TRBJ2-1; D is uncertain. Germline lookup yields CDR1 SGHTA and CDR2 FQGNSA. V was shortened by 1 base and J by 7 bases, with 8 bases between the two germline ends. The CDR3 runs to 13 residues. The CDR3 region has the DNA TGTGCCAGCAGCTTAGGCCCTATAAATGAGCAGTTCTTC. Its translation: CASSLGPINEQFF.

This clone was seen only a few times. V is TRBV4-2 and J is TRBJ2-6; D is unresolved. The germline V and J ends were trimmed by 5 bases and 0 bases, with 11 bases remaining between them. The CDR3 is made up of 16 amino acids. CDR1 and CDR2 (germline): LGHNA, YNFKEQ. CDR3 residues: CASSALPSSGANVLTF. The CDR3 bases are TGTGCCAGCAGCGCCTTACCGAGCTCTGGGGCCAACGTCCTGACTTTC.

The chain is built from TRBV29-1 and TRBJ1-2; tentative D call: TRBD1 (5 bases). Germline loops: CDR1 SQVTM, CDR2 ANQGSEA. The CDR3 contains 12 residues. Trimming took 3 bases from V and 7 from J, leaving 12 bases between them. The CDR3 reads CSVDSRAAGYTF. DNA of the CDR3: TGCAGCGTTGACTCCAGGGCGGCTGGCTACACCTTC.